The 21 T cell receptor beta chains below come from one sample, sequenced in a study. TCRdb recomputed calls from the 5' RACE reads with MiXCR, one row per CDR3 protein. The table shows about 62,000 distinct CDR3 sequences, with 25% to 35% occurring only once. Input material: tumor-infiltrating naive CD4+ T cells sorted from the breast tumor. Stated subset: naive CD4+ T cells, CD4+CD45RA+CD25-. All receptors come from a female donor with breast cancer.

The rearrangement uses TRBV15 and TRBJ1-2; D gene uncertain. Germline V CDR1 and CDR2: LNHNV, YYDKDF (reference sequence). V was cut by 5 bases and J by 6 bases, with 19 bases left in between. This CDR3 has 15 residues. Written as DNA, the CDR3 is TGTGCCACCAGCCCAGCATCCGGCAGTTCGCATGGCTACACCTTC. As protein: CATSPASGSSHGYTF.

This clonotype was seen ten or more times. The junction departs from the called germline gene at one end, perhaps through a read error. The CDR3 DNA reads as TGTGCCAGCATGTCTTCCCCGAGGACCGGCGCCTTC. Translating gives CASMSSPRTGAF. The chain recombines TRBV12-3 or TRBV12-4 with TRBJ1-2; D unclear. The CDR3 runs to 12 residues.

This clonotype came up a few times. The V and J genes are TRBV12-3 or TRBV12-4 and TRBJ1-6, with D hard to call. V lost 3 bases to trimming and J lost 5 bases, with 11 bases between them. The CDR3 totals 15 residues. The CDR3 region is CASSFRGLNNSPLHF. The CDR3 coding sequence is TGTGCCAGCAGTTTCCGAGGGCTCAATAATTCACCCCTCCACTTT.

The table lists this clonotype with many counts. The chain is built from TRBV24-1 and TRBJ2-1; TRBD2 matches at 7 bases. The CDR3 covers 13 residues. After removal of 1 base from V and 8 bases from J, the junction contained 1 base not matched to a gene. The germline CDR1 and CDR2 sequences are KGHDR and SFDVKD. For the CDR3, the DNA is TGTGCCACCAGTGATTTCGGACTAGATGAGCAGTTCTTC. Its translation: CATSDFGLDEQFF.

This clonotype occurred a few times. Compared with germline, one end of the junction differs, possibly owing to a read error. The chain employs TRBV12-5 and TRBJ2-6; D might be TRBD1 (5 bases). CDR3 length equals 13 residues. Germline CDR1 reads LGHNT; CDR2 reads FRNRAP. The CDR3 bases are TGTGCTAGTGGTTTGACTGGGGCCAACGCCCTGACTTTC. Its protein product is CASGLTGANALTF.

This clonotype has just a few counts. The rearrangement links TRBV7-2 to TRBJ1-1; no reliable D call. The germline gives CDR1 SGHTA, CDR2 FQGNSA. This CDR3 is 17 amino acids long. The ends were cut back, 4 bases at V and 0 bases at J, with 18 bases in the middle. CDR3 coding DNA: TGTGCCAGCAGCTCGACCCCGGCGACCCTCCTGAACACTGAAGCTTTCTTT. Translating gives CASSSTPATLLNTEAFF.

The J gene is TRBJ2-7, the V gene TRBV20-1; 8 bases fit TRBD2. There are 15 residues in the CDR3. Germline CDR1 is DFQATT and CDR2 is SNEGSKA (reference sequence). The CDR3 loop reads CGTRDMGLVRYEQYF. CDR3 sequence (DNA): TGCGGTACTAGAGATATGGGACTAGTACGGTACGAGCAGTACTTC.

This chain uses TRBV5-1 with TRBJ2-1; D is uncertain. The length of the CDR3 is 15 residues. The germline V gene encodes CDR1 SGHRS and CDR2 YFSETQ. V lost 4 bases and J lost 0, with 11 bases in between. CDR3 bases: TGCGCCAGCAGCGATGGTACGAGCTCCTACAATGAGCAGTTCTTC. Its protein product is CASSDGTSSYNEQFF.

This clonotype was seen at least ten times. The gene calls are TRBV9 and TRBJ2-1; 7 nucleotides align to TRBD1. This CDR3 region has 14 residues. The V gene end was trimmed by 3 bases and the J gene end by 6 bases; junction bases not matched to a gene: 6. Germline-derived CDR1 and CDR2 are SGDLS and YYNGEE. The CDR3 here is CASSASTGLNEQFF. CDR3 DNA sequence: TGTGCCAGCAGCGCCTCGACAGGGCTCAATGAGCAGTTCTTC.

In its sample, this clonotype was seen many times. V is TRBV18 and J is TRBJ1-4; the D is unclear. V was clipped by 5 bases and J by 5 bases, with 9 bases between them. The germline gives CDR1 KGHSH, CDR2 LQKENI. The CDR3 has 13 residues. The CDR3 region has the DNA TGTGCCAGCTCATCCGGATTCAATGAAAAACTGTTTTTT. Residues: CASSSGFNEKLFF.

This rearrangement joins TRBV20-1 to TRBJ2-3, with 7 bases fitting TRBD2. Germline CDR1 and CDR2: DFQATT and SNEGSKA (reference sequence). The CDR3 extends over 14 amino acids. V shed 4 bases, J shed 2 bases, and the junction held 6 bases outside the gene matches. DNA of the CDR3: TGCAGTGCTATCGGGAGGCACCTCACAGATACGCAGTATTTT. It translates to CSAIGRHLTDTQYF.

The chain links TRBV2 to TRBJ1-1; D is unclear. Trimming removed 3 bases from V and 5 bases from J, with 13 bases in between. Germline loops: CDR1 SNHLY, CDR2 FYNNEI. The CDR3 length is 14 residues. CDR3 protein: CASSERFRGTEAFF. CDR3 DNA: TGTGCCAGCAGTGAGAGATTCCGAGGGACTGAAGCTTTCTTT.

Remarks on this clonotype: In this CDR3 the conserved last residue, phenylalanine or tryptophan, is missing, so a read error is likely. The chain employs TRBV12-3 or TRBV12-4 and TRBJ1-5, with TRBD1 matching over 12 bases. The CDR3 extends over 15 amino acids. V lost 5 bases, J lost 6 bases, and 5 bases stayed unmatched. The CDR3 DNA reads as TGTGCCAGCAGTCCGGGACAGGGGGCGTCTCAGCCCCAGCATCTT. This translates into CASSPGQGASQPQHL.

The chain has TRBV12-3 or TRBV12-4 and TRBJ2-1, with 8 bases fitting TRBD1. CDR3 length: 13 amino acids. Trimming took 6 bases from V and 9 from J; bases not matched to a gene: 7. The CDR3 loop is CASRLQGDAEQFF. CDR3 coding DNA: TGTGCCAGCAGGCTACAGGGGGATGCTGAGCAGTTCTTC.

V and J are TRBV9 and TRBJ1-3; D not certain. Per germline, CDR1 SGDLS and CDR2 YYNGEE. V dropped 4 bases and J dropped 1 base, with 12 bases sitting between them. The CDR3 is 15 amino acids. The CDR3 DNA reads TGTGCCAGCAGCTCAGGACGGTCATCTGGAAACACCATATATTTT. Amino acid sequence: CASSSGRSSGNTIYF.

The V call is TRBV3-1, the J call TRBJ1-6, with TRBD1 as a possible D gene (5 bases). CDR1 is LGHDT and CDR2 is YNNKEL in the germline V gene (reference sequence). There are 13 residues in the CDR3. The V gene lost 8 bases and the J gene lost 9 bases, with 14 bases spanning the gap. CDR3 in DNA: TGTGCCAGCGGGGGAGTTTTGGGTTCACCCCTCCACTTT. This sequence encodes CASGGVLGSPLHF.

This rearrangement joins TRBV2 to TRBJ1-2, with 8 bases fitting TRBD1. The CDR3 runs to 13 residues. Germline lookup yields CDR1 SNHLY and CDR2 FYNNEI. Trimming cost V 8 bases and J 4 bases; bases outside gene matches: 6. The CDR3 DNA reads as TGTGCCAGCGGGACAACAGGGGGCTATGGCTACACCTTC. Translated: CASGTTGGYGYTF.

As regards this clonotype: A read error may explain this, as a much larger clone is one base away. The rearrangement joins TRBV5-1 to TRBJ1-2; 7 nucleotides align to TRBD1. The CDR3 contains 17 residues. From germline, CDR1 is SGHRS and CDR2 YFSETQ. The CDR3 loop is CASSLAGGEPSNYGNTF. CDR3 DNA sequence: TGCGCCAGCAGCTTGGCAGGGGGAGAACCATCGAACTATGGCAACACCTTC.

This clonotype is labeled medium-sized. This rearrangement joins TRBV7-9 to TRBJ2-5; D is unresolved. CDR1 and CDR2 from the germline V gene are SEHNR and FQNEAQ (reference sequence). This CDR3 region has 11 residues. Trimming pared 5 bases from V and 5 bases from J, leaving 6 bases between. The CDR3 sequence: CASSQRETQYF. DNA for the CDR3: TGTGCCAGCAGCCAGAGGGAGACCCAGTACTTC.

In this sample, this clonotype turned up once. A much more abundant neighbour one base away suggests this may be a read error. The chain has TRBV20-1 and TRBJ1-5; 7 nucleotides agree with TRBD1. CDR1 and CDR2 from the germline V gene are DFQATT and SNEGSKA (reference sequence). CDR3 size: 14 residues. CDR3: CGASRQGYNQPQHF. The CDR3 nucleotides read TGCGGTGCTAGTAGACAGGGCTACAATCAGCCCCAGCATTTT.

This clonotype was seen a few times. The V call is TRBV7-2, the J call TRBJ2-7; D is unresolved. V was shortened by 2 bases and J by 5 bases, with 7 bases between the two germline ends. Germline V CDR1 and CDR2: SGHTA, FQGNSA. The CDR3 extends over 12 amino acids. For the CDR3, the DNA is TGTGCCAGCAGCTTACGGGTAGACGAGCAGTACTTC. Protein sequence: CASSLRVDEQYF.